Listed below are T cell receptor beta chains from one sample, sequenced in a study of somatic mutations in cytotoxic T cells in rheumatoid arthritis. The protocol was immunoSEQ multiplex PCR, while the TCRdb copy is restricted to in-frame clones and leaves out a portion. The sample lists around 20,000 clones; 68% were seen once. What was sequenced was CD8+ T cells sorted from blood. Receptors originate from an adult with rheumatoid arthritis. CDR3s include the opening cysteine and the closing phenylalanine or tryptophan. The D gene is left open where the match is weak. Clone size is stated in some rows and not others, as once, few, many or a class when expanded.

CDR3 DNA	CDR3 protein	D gene	clone size	J gene	V gene
TGCGCCAGCTCCCCCCTGGGGTACGAGCAGTACTTC	CASSPLGYEQYF	.	.	TRBJ2-7	TRBV10-2
TGTGCCAGCAGTTACTCTACAGGGGAGGAGACCCAGTACTTC	CASSYSTGEETQYF	TRBD1	.	TRBJ2-5	TRBV6-6
TGTGCCAGCAGGCCGGGACAGGGTCCTAATGAAAAACTGTTTTTT	CASRPGQGPNEKLFF	TRBD1	.	TRBJ1-4	TRBV27
TGTGCCAGCAGTGAAGTAGGACCCTGGGAGCTGTTTTTT	CASSEVGPWELFF	.	.	TRBJ2-2	TRBV2
TGTGCCAGCAGCTTATCCCGGGGGATAGGGAGAGGAGAGACCCAGTACTTC	CASSLSRGIGRGETQYF	.	.	TRBJ2-5	TRBV7-2
TGTGCCAGCAGTGGACAGACAGGGATGAACACTGAAGCTTTCTTT	CASSGQTGMNTEAFF	TRBD1	once	TRBJ1-1	TRBV2
TGCAGCGCCGTCATGGGGGACAGTTTCTCCTACGAGCAGTACTTC	CSAVMGDSFSYEQYF	TRBD1	few	TRBJ2-7	TRBV29-1
TGCGCCAGCAGCCAAGAACCTTTTTTGACCGGGGAGCTGTTTTTT	CASSQEPFLTGELFF	.	.	TRBJ2-2	TRBV4-3
TGTGCCAGCAGCTTTTCGCGGGGGATGGAGACCCAGTACTTC	CASSFSRGMETQYF	TRBD2	.	TRBJ2-5	TRBV13
TGTGCCAGCAGGGACAGGAGCTATGGCTACACCTTC	CASRDRSYGYTF	TRBD1	few	TRBJ1-2	TRBV6-5
TGTGCCAGTACAGAGCGACTTGGAGATACGCAGTATTTT	CASTERLGDTQYF	.	.	TRBJ2-3	TRBV19
TGTGCCAGCAGCTTGGGGACGGGAGGGACGCAGTATTTT	CASSLGTGGTQYF	TRBD2	.	TRBJ2-3	TRBV7-9